These 22 T cell receptor beta chains share one sample of origin, sequenced in a study of shared clonotypes between healthy human individuals. Generated by immunoSEQ multiplex PCR, the TCRdb table keeps only in-frame clones and is missing some. The sample shows approximately 700,000 clones, around three quarters of them seen only once. Material for sequencing was memory CD4+ T cells sorted from blood. As for subset: CD45RA-negative fraction. The receptors originated from a woman in her twenties or thirties in good health.

The chain uses TRBV13 and TRBJ1-5, with D hard to call. CDR1 and CDR2 (germline): PRHDT, FYEKMQ (reference sequence). Trimming cost V 4 bases and J 13 bases, with 5 bases left between them. The CDR3 totals 9 residues. Written as DNA, the CDR3 is TGTGCCAGCAGCTCCCAGCAGCATTTT. As protein: CASSSQQHF.

V gene TRBV6-6 combines with J gene TRBJ2-1; D assignment may be TRBD1 or TRBD2 (5 bases each). Germline CDR1 reads MNHNY; CDR2 reads SVGAGI (reference sequence). Trimming took 10 bases from V and 4 from J, leaving 23 bases between them. This CDR3 is built from 16 residues. CDR3 nucleotide sequence: TGTGCCACCATAATCAGTCCCGGGACGGATTACAATGAGCAGTTCTTC. As protein: CATIISPGTDYNEQFF.

About this clone itself: The junction and the germline gene differ at one end; a read error may be behind it. The V and J genes are TRBV6-5 and TRBJ1-5; possible D gene TRBD1, 6 bases. CDR1 MNHEY and CDR2 SVGAGI come from the germline V gene. The CDR3 extends over 15 amino acids. For the CDR3, the DNA is TGTACCAGCAGATCCGAAAAAACAGGGCTTCAGCCCCAGCATTTT. Translation gives CTSRSEKTGLQPQHF.

The chain recombines TRBV19 with TRBJ1-5, with a tentative D call TRBD1 (5 bases). Trimming cost V 5 bases and J 5 bases, with 25 bases left between them. CDR3 length: 18 residues. In germline, CDR1 is LNHDA, CDR2 SQIVND (reference sequence). CDR3 bases: TGTGCCAGTAGTCCCACACGACTGGGACGGGCAGACTATCAGCCCCAGCATTTT. This gives the protein CASSPTRLGRADYQPQHF.

Only one count was recorded for this clone. The rearrangement joins TRBV28 to TRBJ1-2; D is perhaps TRBD1 (5 bases). The V gene lost 8 bases and the J gene lost 4 bases, with 14 bases spanning the gap. Germline V gene lookup returns CDR1 MDHEN and CDR2 SYDVKM. The CDR3 is made up of 13 amino acids. CDR3 coding DNA: TGTGCCAGCGAAGCCGTAAGGGGCTATGGCTACACCTTC. Protein sequence: CASEAVRGYGYTF.

The rearrangement uses TRBV2 and TRBJ1-1; weak D call: TRBD1 (5 bases). With 4 bases removed from V and 5 bases from J, the gap between germline ends came to 14 bases. Germline lookup yields CDR1 SNHLY and CDR2 FYNNEI. CDR3 length: 14 amino acids. The DNA of the CDR3 is TGTGCCAGCAGTGTGACCAGGGAAAAAACTGAAGCTTTCTTT. Amino acid sequence: CASSVTREKTEAFF.

This clone was recorded once. The rearrangement joins TRBV19 to TRBJ2-2; possible D gene TRBD1, 5 bases. The CDR3 length is 15 residues. V was shortened by 4 bases and J by 0 bases, with 9 bases between the two germline ends. Germline V gives CDR1 LNHDA, CDR2 SQIVND (reference sequence). CDR3 protein: CASSRAGTNTGELFF. The CDR3 DNA sequence: TGTGCCAGTAGTAGGGCAGGGACGAACACCGGGGAGCTGTTTTTT.

The rearrangement uses TRBV25-1 and TRBJ2-1, with TRBD1 as a possible D gene (6 bases). Germline CDR1 is MGHDK and CDR2 is SYGVNS. V lost 4 bases to trimming and J lost 4 bases, with 11 bases between them. This CDR3 contains 14 residues. Here the CDR3 DNA reads TGTGCCAGCAGTGCCGGGACACATTACAATGAGCAGTTCTTC. The encoded protein is CASSAGTHYNEQFF. Full variable domain (remainder filled in from reference TRBV25-1 and TRBJ2-1): EADIYQTPRYLVIGTGKKITLECSQTMGHDKMYWYQQDPGMELHLIHYSYGVNSTEKGDLSSESTVSRIRTEHFPLTLESARPSHTSQYLCASSAGTHYNEQFFGPGTRLTVL.

The V call is TRBV10-2, the J call TRBJ1-1; D perhaps matches TRBD1 (5 bases). Trimming left V 2 bases short and J 1 base short, with 8 bases between. CDR3 length: 14 residues. Germline V CDR1 and CDR2: WSHSY, SAAADI. CDR3 protein: CASSETGRNTEAFF. In DNA, the CDR3 is TGCGCCAGCAGTGAGACGGGACGGAACACTGAAGCTTTCTTT.

The chain is built from TRBV28 and TRBJ1-1, with D uncertain. Trimming took off 5 bases at V and 12 bases at J, with 13 bases between the two ends. The length of the CDR3 is 11 residues. Germline CDR1 reads MDHEN; CDR2 reads SYDVKM. The DNA for the CDR3 is TGTGCCAGCAGTGTAGAGGACTACACTTTCTTT. It encodes CASSVEDYTFF. The whole variable domain, filled in from reference TRBV28 and TRBJ1-1, reads DVKVTQSSRYLVKRTGEKVFLECVQDMDHENMFWYRQDPGLGLRLIYFSYDVKMKEKGDIPEGYSVSREKKERFSLILESASTNQTSMYLCASSVEDYTFFGQGTRLTVV.

The chain carries TRBV19 and TRBJ1-1, with TRBD1 matching 10 bases. The CDR3 covers 15 residues. Unmatched junction bases numbered 7, after V lost 5 bases and J lost 4 bases. Germline V gene sequence: CDR1 LNHDA, CDR2 SQIVND (reference sequence). CDR3 coding DNA: TGTGCCAGTAGTCCTTTAGACAGGGGGCGCACTGAAGCTTTCTTT. Translation gives CASSPLDRGRTEAFF.

V is TRBV11-2 and J is TRBJ2-3, with unresolved D. Between the trimmed V and J ends, which lost 2 bases and 0 bases, there was a span of 12 bases. The CDR3 runs to 16 residues. Germline CDR1 is SGHAT and CDR2 is FQNNGV. DNA of the CDR3: TGTGCCAGCAGCTTAACCCCCAGCCGGAGCACAGATACGCAGTATTTT. This translates into CASSLTPSRSTDTQYF. The complete variable domain, with remaining parts taken from reference TRBV11-2 and TRBJ2-3, reads EAGVAQSPRYKIIEKRQSVAFWCNPISGHATLYWYQQILGQGPKLLIQFQNNGVVDDSQLPKDRFSAERLKGVDSTLKIQPAKLEDSAVYLCASSLTPSRSTDTQYFGPGTRLTVL.

This clone was recorded only once. The CDR3 sequence: CASNPGVATYTQYF. The CDR3 nucleotides are TGTGCCAGTAACCCGGGAGTGGCCACGTATACGCAGTATTTT. The chain employs TRBV19 and TRBJ2-3; D may be TRBD2 (6 bases). CDR3 length: 14 residues. CDR1 and CDR2 from the germline V gene are LNHDA and SQIVND (reference sequence). Trimming took 7 bases from V and 7 from J, leaving 18 bases between them.

The chain recombines TRBV5-1 with TRBJ2-4; no definite D call. Germline V gene data show CDR1 as SGHRS and CDR2 as YFSETQ. The CDR3 covers 14 residues. Trimming shortened V by 2 bases and J by 6 bases, and 12 bases separated the two germline ends. In DNA, the CDR3 is TGCGCCAGCAGCTTCAGCTGGGATTCAAACATTCAGTACTTC. It is translated as CASSFSWDSNIQYF.

The chain joins TRBV28 to TRBJ2-5, with D unclear. Germline V lookup: CDR1 MDHEN, CDR2 SYDVKM. The CDR3 loop spans 14 amino acids. V was shortened by 8 bases and J by 0 bases, with 13 bases between the two germline ends. The CDR3 DNA follows: TGTGCCAGCGAGAGTTTTGACAACCAAGAGACCCAGTACTTC. Its translation is CASESFDNQETQYF.

The chain joins TRBV7-6 to TRBJ2-7; D may be TRBD1 or TRBD2 (5 bases each). Germline-derived CDR1 and CDR2 are SGHVS and FNYEAQ. With 6 bases removed from V and 0 bases from J, the gap between germline ends came to 12 bases. There are 14 residues in the CDR3. The CDR3 loop reads CASSTGTSSYEQYF. CDR3 sequence (DNA): TGTGCCAGCAGTACCGGGACCTCCTCCTACGAGCAGTACTTC.

This sequence joins TRBV2 and TRBJ2-1; 8 bases align to TRBD2. The CDR3 runs 13 residues. The trim removed 8 bases at V and 5 bases at J, leaving 5 bases unmatched. Germline V lookup: CDR1 SNHLY, CDR2 FYNNEI. The CDR3 DNA reads TGTGCCAGCGGAGCGGGGGTCCACAATGAGCAGTTCTTC. It encodes CASGAGVHNEQFF.

This chain uses TRBV20-1 with TRBJ1-2; D gene uncertain. CDR3 length: 11 residues. Germline CDR1 DFQATT, CDR2 SNEGSKA (reference sequence). CDR3 nucleotides: TGCAGCAAGCAAACTAACTATGGCTACACCTTC. Protein: CSKQTNYGYTF.

V is TRBV5-1 and J is TRBJ2-5; D could derive from TRBD1 or TRBD2 (5 bases each). V was trimmed by 4 bases and J by 2 bases, leaving 15 bases between them. This CDR3 has 15 residues. Germline V gene sequence: CDR1 SGHRS, CDR2 YFSETQ. The CDR3: CASSLGTYSQETQYF. The CDR3 DNA is TGCGCCAGCAGCCTGGGGACCTATTCTCAAGAGACCCAGTACTTC.

The chain carries TRBV6-5 and TRBJ2-5; D not certain. V shed 0 bases and J shed 0 bases, with 11 bases lying between them. The CDR3 length is 16 residues. CDR1 and CDR2 (germline): MNHEY, SVGAGI. Here the CDR3 DNA reads TGTGCCAGCAGTTACTCCCCAAGACTGTACCAAGAGACCCAGTACTTC. It translates to CASSYSPRLYQETQYF.

V is TRBV29-1 and J is TRBJ1-1; 7 bases line up with TRBD1. J lost 4 bases, V lost 3 bases, and 8 bases had no gene match. Germline V gene data show CDR1 as SQVTM and CDR2 as ANQGSEA. This CDR3 is 14 amino acids long. CDR3 amino acids: CSVDPTGLGTEAFF. In DNA, the CDR3 is TGCAGCGTTGACCCGACAGGGTTGGGCACTGAAGCTTTCTTT.

The genes are TRBV28 and TRBJ1-4; D is unresolved. This CDR3 comprises 15 residues. Trimming removed 2 bases from V and 10 bases from J, with 17 bases in between. The germline CDR1 and CDR2 sequences are MDHEN and SYDVKM. The CDR3 DNA follows: TGTGCCAGCAGTTTAAGTCGCGTAAACCTTGGAAAACTGTTTTTT. Translated: CASSLSRVNLGKLFF. Filled out from reference TRBV28 and TRBJ1-4, the complete variable domain reads DVKVTQSSRYLVKRTGEKVFLECVQDMDHENMFWYRQDPGLGLRLIYFSYDVKMKEKGDIPEGYSVSREKKERFSLILESASTNQTSMYLCASSLSRVNLGKLFFGSGTQLSVL.